Shown below are 28 T cell receptor beta chains from a single sample sequenced in a study of response to subunit inactivated influenza vaccine. TCRdb reprocessed the RT-PCR reads via MiXCR and lists one record per CDR3 protein. The table lists roughly 760,000 distinct CDR3 sequences, 21% of them singletons. The material sequenced was PBMCs from blood, taken roughly 5 days after vaccination. Receptor source: a man in his forties or fifties who received an inactivated influenza vaccine.

This clonotype has ten or more counts. The chain is built from TRBV20-1 and TRBJ1-2; D unclear. Germline-derived CDR1 and CDR2 are DFQATT and SNEGSKA (reference sequence). V lost 3 bases and J lost 8, with 7 bases in between. The CDR3 is 10 residues long. The CDR3 DNA follows: TGCAGTGCTAGTACTTCCGGCTACACCTTC. As protein: CSASTSGYTF.

The chain joins TRBV15 to TRBJ2-1; D is perhaps TRBD1 (7 bases). Between the trimmed V and J ends, which lost 0 bases and 9 bases, there was a span of 21 bases. Germline assignment: CDR1 LNHNV and CDR2 YYDKDF (reference sequence). The CDR3 length is 17 residues. In nucleotides, the CDR3 is TGTGCCACCAGCAGAGAGACAGGGTGGGACTGGCAGAGTGAGCAGTTCTTC. Its protein is CATSRETGWDWQSEQFF. Filled out from reference TRBV15 and TRBJ2-1, the complete variable domain reads DAMVIQNPRYQVTQFGKPVTLSCSQTLNHNVMYWYQQKSSQAPKLLFHYYDKDFNNEADTPDNFQSRRPNTSFCFLDIRSPGLGDTAMYLCATSRETGWDWQSEQFFGPGTRLTVL.

This clonotype has more than one count but fewer than ten. The CDR3 sequence is CASTGGDINSPLHF. The CDR3 region has the DNA TGTGCCAGCACGGGGGGGGACATTAATTCACCCCTCCACTTT. The chain carries TRBV12-3 or TRBV12-4 and TRBJ1-6; D possibly corresponds to TRBD1 (6 bases). V lost 7 bases, J lost 6 bases, and 13 bases lay in between. This CDR3 comprises 14 residues.

Written as DNA, the CDR3 is TGCGCCAGCAGCCCTAGCGGGGGTCCCGAGCAGTACTTC. Its protein is CASSPSGGPEQYF. The chain couples TRBV4-3 to TRBJ2-7, with TRBD2 matching over 10 bases. The germline V gene encodes CDR1 LGHNA and CDR2 YSLEER. This CDR3 is 13 amino acids long. With V trimmed by 4 bases and J by 6 bases, 3 bases remained unmatched.

This clonotype was seen more than once but under ten times. J is TRBJ2-1 and V is TRBV2; no clear D gene. This CDR3 comprises 16 residues. CDR1 is SNHLY and CDR2 is FYNNEI in the germline V gene. V was cut by 0 bases and J by 2 bases, with 11 bases left in between. The CDR3 DNA is TGTGCCAGCAGTGAAGCGACCGTGTCGACCTACAATGAGCAGTTCTTC. As protein: CASSEATVSTYNEQFF.

The genes are TRBV28 and TRBJ2-7; D is perhaps TRBD2 (7 bases). Germline CDR1 and CDR2: MDHEN and SYDVKM. The V gene lost 5 bases and the J gene lost 2 bases, with 19 bases spanning the gap. CDR3 size: 16 residues. The DNA for the CDR3 is TGTGCCAGCAGTAGAGGGGGGGGAACCTGGCCCTACGAGCAGTACTTC. Translated, it gives CASSRGGGTWPYEQYF. Based on the CDR3 plus reference TRBV28 and TRBJ2-7, the full variable domain is DVKVTQSSRYLVKRTGEKVFLECVQDMDHENMFWYRQDPGLGLRLIYFSYDVKMKEKGDIPEGYSVSREKKERFSLILESASTNQTSMYLCASSRGGGTWPYEQYFGPGTRLTVT.

This clonotype was counted at least ten times. The rearrangement joins TRBV7-9 to TRBJ1-2; D gene uncertain. The germline V gene encodes CDR1 SEHNR and CDR2 FQNEAQ (reference sequence). Trimming shortened V by 6 bases and J by 7 bases, and 12 bases separated the two germline ends. This CDR3 comprises 12 residues. The CDR3 DNA is TGTGCCAGCAGGTTATCCTCCGGTGGCTACACCTTC. Protein product: CASRLSSGGYTF. Filled out from reference TRBV7-9 and TRBJ1-2, the complete variable domain reads DTGVSQNPRHKITKRGQNVTFRCDPISEHNRLYWYRQTLGQGPEFLTYFQNEAQLEKSRLLSDRFSAERPKGSFSTLEIQRTEQGDSAMYLCASRLSSGGYTFGSGTRLTVV.

This clonotype occurred many times. The V gene is TRBV6-4, the J gene TRBJ2-1; D ambiguous. Trimming stripped 2 bases from V and 7 bases from J, with 9 bases between. This CDR3 has 13 residues. The germline V gene encodes CDR1 MRHNA and CDR2 SNTAGT. CDR3 residues: CASSDEEWNEQFF. CDR3 nucleotides: TGTGCCAGCAGTGACGAGGAGTGGAATGAGCAGTTCTTC.

The rearrangement joins TRBV6-2 or TRBV6-3 to TRBJ2-7; 9 bases agree with TRBD1. V dropped 6 bases and J dropped 5; count of bases not matched to a gene: 11. The length of the CDR3 is 15 residues. The germline gives CDR1 MNHEY, CDR2 SVGEGT. DNA for the CDR3: TGTGCCAGCAGCCGCCGCCGGGACAGGGTCAACGAGCAGTACTTC. This encodes CASSRRRDRVNEQYF.

V is TRBV20-1 and J is TRBJ2-5; D is possibly TRBD2 (6 bases). V lost 6 bases and J 5 bases, leaving 16 bases between the germline ends. Germline-derived CDR1 and CDR2 are DFQATT and SNEGSKA (reference sequence). This CDR3 is built from 13 residues. The CDR3 protein is CSAARGAPETQYF. The CDR3 DNA reads as TGCAGTGCAGCCCGCGGGGCACCTGAGACCCAGTACTTC.

This clonotype was found many times. The rearrangement joins TRBV12-3 or TRBV12-4 to TRBJ1-2, with D perhaps TRBD1 (5 bases). This CDR3 spans 13 amino acids. With 5 bases removed from V and 5 bases from J, the gap between germline ends came to 12 bases. The CDR3 sequence is CASSPDTSYGYTF. Here the CDR3 DNA reads TGTGCCAGCAGTCCGGACACCTCGTATGGCTACACCTTC.

DNA for the CDR3: TGTGCCAGCAGCCAGGCCCCTAAGTGGGAGACCCAGTACTTC. It translates to CASSQAPKWETQYF. The V gene is TRBV9, the J gene TRBJ2-5; no reliable D call. V lost 4 bases, J lost 5 bases, and 15 bases lay in between. This CDR3 is built from 14 residues. Germline-derived CDR1 and CDR2 are SGDLS and YYNGEE.

This clonotype was picked up many times. V gene TRBV6-2 or TRBV6-3 combines with J gene TRBJ1-5; 7 positions match TRBD1. The CDR3 is 14 residues long. The V gene's germline CDR1 is MNHEY and CDR2 SVGEGT. V shed 6 bases, J shed 7 bases, and the junction held 9 bases outside the gene matches. DNA of the CDR3: TGTGCCAGCAGGCAGACAGGGAATGGACAGCCCCAGCATTTT. It specifies CASRQTGNGQPQHF.

The chain combines TRBV5-1 with TRBJ2-7; 8 bases map to TRBD2. J was trimmed by 5 bases and V by 6 bases; bases with no gene match: 10. The V gene's germline CDR1 is SGHRS and CDR2 YFSETQ. CDR3 size: 14 residues. CDR3 loop: CASKPGTSIDEQYF. DNA of the CDR3: TGCGCCAGCAAACCGGGGACTAGTATCGACGAGCAGTACTTC.

This clonotype was found many times. The rearrangement uses TRBV5-1 and TRBJ2-3; D is undetermined. In germline, CDR1 is SGHRS, CDR2 YFSETQ. Trimming cost V 0 bases and J 0 bases, with 8 bases left between them. The CDR3 contains 15 residues. The CDR3, as DNA: TGCGCCAGCAGCTTGGGGGTCGCTAGCACAGATACGCAGTATTTT. It encodes CASSLGVASTDTQYF.

This clonotype was seen at least ten times. The chain couples TRBV15 to TRBJ2-1; TRBD2 aligns across 10 bases. The trim removed 5 bases at V and 7 bases at J, leaving 11 bases unmatched. CDR1 and CDR2 (germline): LNHNV, YYDKDF (reference sequence). The CDR3 totals 16 residues. CDR3 nucleotide sequence: TGTGCCACCAGCCAAGGGGGGGGACTAGCGACAAATGAGCAGTTCTTC. Amino acid sequence: CATSQGGGLATNEQFF.

There are a few counts of this clonotype. V usage is TRBV5-1 and J usage is TRBJ2-1; D might be TRBD1 or TRBD2, each matching 6 bases. Germline CDR1 reads SGHRS; CDR2 reads YFSETQ. CDR3 size: 13 residues. V lost 4 bases and J 8 bases, leaving 13 bases between the germline ends. CDR3 bases: TGCGCCAGCAGCGCCTCGGGGGCGGATGAGCAGTTCTTC. It translates to CASSASGADEQFF.

The chain joins TRBV28 to TRBJ2-7; 9 bases align to TRBD2. V dropped 6 bases and J dropped 4; count of bases not matched to a gene: 7. CDR1 and CDR2 (germline): MDHEN, SYDVKM. This CDR3 is 14 amino acids long. CDR3 bases: TGTGCCAGCAGGAGCGGGGGGATACTGTACGAGCAGTACTTC. Protein product: CASRSGGILYEQYF.

V gene TRBV29-1 combines with J gene TRBJ2-7; maybe TRBD1 (5 bases). Germline CDR1 is SQVTM and CDR2 is ANQGSEA. The CDR3 totals 12 residues. V dropped 4 bases and J dropped 2 bases, with 9 bases sitting between them. CDR3: CSVGGKTYEQYF. In DNA, the CDR3 is TGCAGCGTTGGGGGCAAAACCTACGAGCAGTACTTC.

The chain uses TRBV24-1 and TRBJ2-3; 9 positions match TRBD1. With V trimmed by 5 bases and J by 2 bases, 1 base remained unmatched. The CDR3 sequence is 14 residues long. From germline, CDR1 is KGHDR and CDR2 SFDVKD. The CDR3 sequence is CATSGTGVTDTQYF. CDR3 nucleotides: TGTGCCACCAGTGGGACAGGGGTCACAGATACGCAGTATTTT.

This clonotype came up a few times. V is TRBV9 and J is TRBJ2-5; a possible D gene is TRBD1 (5 bases). CDR1 and CDR2 from the germline V gene are SGDLS and YYNGEE. CDR3 length: 16 amino acids. V lost 5 bases to trimming and J lost 5 bases, with 22 bases between them. The CDR3: CASSPRGAGAYETQYF. Written as DNA, the CDR3 is TGTGCCAGCAGTCCCCGAGGAGCTGGGGCTTACGAGACCCAGTACTTC.

A few counts support this clonotype. The genes are TRBV9 and TRBJ2-3; D is unclear. CDR3 length equals 13 residues. The germline V gene has CDR1 SGDLS and CDR2 YYNGEE. V was pared by 6 bases and J by 2 bases, with 10 bases between. The CDR3 region has the DNA TGTGCCAGCACCTTGGAAGCCACAGATACGCAGTATTTT. Residues: CASTLEATDTQYF.

Of note for this clonotype: The germline gene is not matched at one end of the junction; a read error may be the cause. The chain joins TRBV4-3 to TRBJ2-7; D remains unclear. Germline loops: CDR1 LGHNA, CDR2 YSLEER. This CDR3 has 13 amino acids. CDR3 coding DNA: TGCGCCAGCAGCCAGGAAACCTCCAACGAGCAGTACTTC. Its protein is CASSQETSNEQYF.

This clonotype was seen only a few times. V and J are TRBV20-1 and TRBJ2-5, with 7 bases identical to TRBD1. The CDR3 spans 12 residues. With V trimmed by 5 bases and J by 2 bases, 2 bases remained unmatched. Germline V gene sequence: CDR1 DFQATT, CDR2 SNEGSKA (reference sequence). The CDR3 loop is CSAHRGQETQYF. The CDR3 DNA follows: TGCAGTGCTCACAGGGGTCAAGAGACCCAGTACTTC.

V is TRBV28 and J is TRBJ1-1; D is uncertain. CDR3 length: 15 amino acids. V was cut by 4 bases and J by 1 base, with 13 bases left in between. Germline CDR1 MDHEN, CDR2 SYDVKM. The CDR3 DNA reads TGTGCCAGCAGTTCCGACCTGCCGTGGAACACTGAAGCTTTCTTT. Translation: CASSSDLPWNTEAFF.

The V call is TRBV24-1, the J call TRBJ2-2, with 7 bases matching TRBD1. J lost 1 base, V lost 7 bases, and 2 bases had no gene match. This CDR3 has 14 residues. CDR1 is KGHDR and CDR2 is SFDVKD in the germline V gene. The CDR3 nucleotides are TGTGCCACCAGGCGGACAGGGAACACCGGGGAGCTGTTTTTT. Its translation: CATRRTGNTGELFF.

This clonotype was picked up many times. At one of its ends the junction is not consistent with the germline gene, which may arise from a read error. This chain joins TRBV5-1 and TRBJ2-1, with 9 bases that match TRBD1. CDR3 length: 15 residues. Germline V gene data show CDR1 as SGHRS and CDR2 as YFSETQ. The CDR3, as DNA: TGCGCCAGCAGTTTGGGGACAGGGCGATACAATGAGCAGTTCTTC. As protein: CASSLGTGRYNEQFF.

On this clonotype: A read error may account for a junction end that differs from germline. The chain couples TRBV30 to TRBJ2-1, with TRBD2 identical over 9 bases. Germline V gene lookup returns CDR1 GTSNPN and CDR2 SVGIG (reference sequence). There are 14 residues in the CDR3. The DNA for the CDR3 is TGTGCCTGGGACCTTGCGGGAGGGCCCTTTGAGCAGTTCTTT. Protein: CAWDLAGGPFEQFF.